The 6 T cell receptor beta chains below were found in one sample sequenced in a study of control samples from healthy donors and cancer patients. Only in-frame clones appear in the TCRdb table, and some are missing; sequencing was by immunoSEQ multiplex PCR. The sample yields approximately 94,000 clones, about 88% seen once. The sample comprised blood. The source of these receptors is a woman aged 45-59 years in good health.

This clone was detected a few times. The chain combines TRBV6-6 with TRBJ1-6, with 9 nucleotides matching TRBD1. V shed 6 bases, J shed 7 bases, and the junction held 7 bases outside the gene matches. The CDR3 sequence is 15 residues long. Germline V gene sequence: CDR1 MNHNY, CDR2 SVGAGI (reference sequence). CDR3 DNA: TGTGCCAGCAGCCTGGGACAGGGAGTGAATTCACCCCTCCACTTT. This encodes CASSLGQGVNSPLHF.

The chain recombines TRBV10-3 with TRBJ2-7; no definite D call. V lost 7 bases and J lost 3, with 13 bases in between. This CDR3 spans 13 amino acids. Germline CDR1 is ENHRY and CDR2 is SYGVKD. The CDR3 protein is CAINPDWGYEQYF. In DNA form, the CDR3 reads TGTGCCATCAACCCAGACTGGGGCTACGAGCAGTACTTC.

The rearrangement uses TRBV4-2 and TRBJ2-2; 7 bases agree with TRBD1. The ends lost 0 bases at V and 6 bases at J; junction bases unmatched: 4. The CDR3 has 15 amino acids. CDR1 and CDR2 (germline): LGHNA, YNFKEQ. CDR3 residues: CASSQDRGSAGELFF. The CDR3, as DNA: TGTGCCAGCAGCCAAGACAGGGGGTCGGCCGGGGAGCTGTTTTTT.

The CDR3 is CASSLDLRDFTLAFF. CDR3 sequence (DNA): TGTGCCAGCAGCTTAGATTTGCGGGACTTTACTTTAGCTTTCTTT. The chain recombines TRBV11-2 with TRBJ1-1; D perhaps matches TRBD1 (5 bases). Looked up from germline, CDR1 is SGHAT and CDR2 is FQNNGV. This CDR3 is built from 15 residues. Trimming pared 0 bases from V and 10 bases from J, leaving 18 bases between.

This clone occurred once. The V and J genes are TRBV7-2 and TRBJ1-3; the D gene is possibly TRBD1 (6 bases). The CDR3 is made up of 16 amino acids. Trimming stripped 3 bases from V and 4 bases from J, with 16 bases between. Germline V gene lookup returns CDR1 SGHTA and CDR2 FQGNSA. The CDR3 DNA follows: TGTGCCAGCAGCTTTATATCCCCGGGGGCGGGAAACACCATATATTTT. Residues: CASSFISPGAGNTIYF.

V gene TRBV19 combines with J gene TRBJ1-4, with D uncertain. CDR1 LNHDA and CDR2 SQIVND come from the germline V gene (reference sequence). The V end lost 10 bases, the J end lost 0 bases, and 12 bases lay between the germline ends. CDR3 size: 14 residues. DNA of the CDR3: TGTGCCACTTCCGTCGCAGCAACTAATGAAAAACTGTTTTTT. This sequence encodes CATSVAATNEKLFF.